Sequencing of this TCR beta chain was carried out in a study of response to subunit inactivated influenza vaccine. In this sample, this clonotype turned up a few times. Per the germline V gene, CDR1 is MNHNS and CDR2 is SASEGT. V lost 6 bases to trimming and J lost 3 bases, with 13 bases between them. The CDR3 loop spans 14 amino acids. One entry per CDR3 protein, called by TCRdb with MiXCR from the RT-PCR reads. Among some 200,000 distinct CDR3 sequences listed, more than 10% were seen once. The sample was also reused in another study, on T cells expressing NK-cell markers. That work contributes: What made the TCR beta cDNA was 5'RACE template switching with UMIs. Of eight sequenced donors, seven were HCMV-seropositive and one HCMV-seronegative. Of the CD8+ T cells in about 6 donors, roughly 1.0-7.0% belonged to dominant NKG2C+ clonotypes.

The sequences come from CD8+ T cells sorted from PBMCs, collected about 13 days after vaccination. The sequence came from a man aged 45-65 years who received an inactivated influenza vaccine. The chain joins TRBV6-1 to TRBJ2-3; no clear D. The CDR3, as DNA: TGTGCCAGCAGCTCCGGCGGAGAGACAGATACGCAGTATTTT. Its protein is CASSSGGETDTQYF.